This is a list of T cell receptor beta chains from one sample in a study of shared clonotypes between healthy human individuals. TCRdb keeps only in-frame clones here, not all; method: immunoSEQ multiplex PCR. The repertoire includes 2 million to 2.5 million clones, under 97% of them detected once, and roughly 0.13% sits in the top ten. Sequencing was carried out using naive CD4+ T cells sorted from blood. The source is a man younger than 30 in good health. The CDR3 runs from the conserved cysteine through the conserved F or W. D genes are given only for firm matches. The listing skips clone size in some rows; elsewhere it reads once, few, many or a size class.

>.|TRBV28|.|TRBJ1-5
CASSTNQPQHF
TGTGCCAGCAGTACGAATCAGCCCCAGCATTTT
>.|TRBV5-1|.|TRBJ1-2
CASSLRTDANYGYTF
TGCGCCAGCAGCTTAAGGACAGACGCTAACTATGGCTACACCTTC
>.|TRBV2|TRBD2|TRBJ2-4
CASTRLAGPGDIQYF
TGTGCCAGCACCAGACTAGCGGGACCCGGGGACATTCAGTACTTC
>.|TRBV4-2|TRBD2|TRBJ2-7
CASSHGLAGGSSYEQYF
TGTGCCAGCAGCCATGGACTAGCGGGGGGGAGTTCGTACGAGCAGTACTTC
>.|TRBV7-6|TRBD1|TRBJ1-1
CASSLGGQPNTEAFF
TGTGCCAGCAGCTTAGGGGGACAGCCAAACACTGAAGCTTTCTTT
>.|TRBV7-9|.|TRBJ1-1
CASSLAGGHTNTEAFF
TGTGCCAGCAGCTTAGCGGGGGGACATACTAACACTGAAGCTTTCTTT
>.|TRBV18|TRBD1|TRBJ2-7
CASSVVGGQVVEQYF
TGTGCCAGCTCAGTTGTAGGTGGACAGGTCGTCGAGCAGTACTTC
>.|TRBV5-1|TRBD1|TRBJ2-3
CASSLGTGVDTQYF
TGCGCCAGCAGCTTGGGGACAGGGGTAGATACGCAGTATTTT
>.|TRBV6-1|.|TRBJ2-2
CASRQGRNTGELFF
TGTGCCAGCAGGCAGGGAAGAAACACCGGGGAGCTGTTTTTT
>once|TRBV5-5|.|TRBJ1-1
CASSLEWGPNTEAFF
TGTGCCAGCAGCTTGGAGTGGGGGCCGAACACTGAAGCTTTCTTT
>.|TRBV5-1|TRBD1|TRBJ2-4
CASSRTTGGNNIQYF
TGCGCCAGCAGCAGAACGACAGGGGGGAATAACATTCAGTACTTC
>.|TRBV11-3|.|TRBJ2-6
CASSISQGSGANVLTF
TGTGCCAGCAGTATCAGTCAGGGCTCTGGGGCCAACGTCCTGACTTTC
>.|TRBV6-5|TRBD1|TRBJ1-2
CASRDPTGVGYTF
TGTGCCAGCAGGGACCCGACAGGGGTTGGCTACACCTTC
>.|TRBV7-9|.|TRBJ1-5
CASSWDGTPNQPQHF
TGTGCCAGCAGCTGGGACGGGACACCCAATCAGCCCCAGCATTTT
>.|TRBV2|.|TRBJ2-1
CASLGFHNEQFF
TGTGCCAGCCTAGGATTCCACAATGAGCAGTTCTTC
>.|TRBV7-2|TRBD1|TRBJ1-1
CASSLEGARTEAFF
TGTGCCAGCAGCTTAGAGGGGGCCAGGACTGAAGCTTTCTTT
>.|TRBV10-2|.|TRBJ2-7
CASSSSYEQYF
TGCGCCAGCTCAAGCTCCTACGAGCAGTACTTC
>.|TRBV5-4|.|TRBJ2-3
CASSSAGAGDTQYF
TGTGCCAGCAGCTCCGCCGGGGCTGGAGATACGCAGTATTTT
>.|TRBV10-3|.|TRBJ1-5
CAISERPADQPQHF
TGTGCCATCAGTGAGAGGCCAGCCGATCAGCCCCAGCATTTT
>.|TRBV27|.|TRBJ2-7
CATSRAGSYEQYF
TGTGCCACCTCCCGGGCGGGATCCTACGAGCAGTACTTC
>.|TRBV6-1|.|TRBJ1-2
CASSQSWGYTF
TGTGCCAGCAGTCAGTCCTGGGGCTACACCTTC
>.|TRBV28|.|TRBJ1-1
CASKLGGHLNTEAFF
TGTGCCAGCAAGTTGGGGGGCCACCTGAACACTGAAGCTTTCTTT
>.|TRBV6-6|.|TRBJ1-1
CASSYSGGTEAFF
TGTGCCAGCAGTTACTCGGGGGGAACTGAAGCTTTCTTT
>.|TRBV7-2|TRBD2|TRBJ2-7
CASSRTSDTFRYF
TGTGCCAGCAGCCGGACTAGCGATACATTCCGGTACTTC
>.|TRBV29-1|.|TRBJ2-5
CSGTGAPGETQYF
TGCAGCGGTACCGGGGCCCCGGGGGAGACCCAGTACTTC
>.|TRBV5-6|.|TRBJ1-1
CASSIRRGRQGNTEAFF
TGTGCCAGCAGCATTCGCAGAGGAAGGCAAGGGAACACTGAAGCTTTCTTT
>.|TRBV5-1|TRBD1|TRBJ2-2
CASSARGPNTGELFF
TGCGCCAGCAGCGCAAGGGGGCCGAACACCGGGGAGCTGTTTTTT
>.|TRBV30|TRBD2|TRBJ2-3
CAWSGLAGVADTQYF
TGTGCCTGGAGTGGACTGGCGGGAGTCGCAGATACGCAGTATTTT
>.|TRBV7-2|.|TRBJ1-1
CASSFRPTEAFF
TGTGCCAGCAGCTTTAGACCCACTGAAGCTTTCTTT
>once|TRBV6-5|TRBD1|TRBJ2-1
CASRMTGVYNEQFF
TGTGCCAGCAGAATGACAGGGGTCTACAATGAGCAGTTCTTC
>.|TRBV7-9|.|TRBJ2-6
CASSSLKNSGANVLTF
TGTGCCAGCAGCTCGCTTAAAAACTCTGGGGCCAACGTCCTGACTTTC
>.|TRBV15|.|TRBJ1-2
CATSRDVTGYGYTF
TGTGCCACCAGCAGAGATGTAACAGGCTATGGCTACACCTTC
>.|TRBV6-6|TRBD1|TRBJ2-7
CASRKGQLAYEQYF
TGTGCCAGCAGGAAGGGACAGCTTGCCTACGAGCAGTACTTC
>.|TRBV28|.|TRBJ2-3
CASSSGGRGTDTQYF
TGTGCCAGCAGTTCCGGGGGGCGCGGCACAGATACGCAGTATTTT
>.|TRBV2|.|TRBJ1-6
CASNREGNSPLHF
TGTGCCAGCAACAGGGAGGGCAATTCACCCCTCCACTTT
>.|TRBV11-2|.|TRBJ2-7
CASSLGRSSSYEQYF
TGTGCCAGCAGCTTAGGGCGGTCAAGCTCCTACGAGCAGTACTTC
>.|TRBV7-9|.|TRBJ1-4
CASSPKSTTNEKLFF
TGTGCCAGCAGCCCAAAGTCAACAACTAATGAAAAACTGTTTTTT
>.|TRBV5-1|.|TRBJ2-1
CASSLMPLGGTNEQFF
TGCGCCAGCAGCTTGATGCCCTTAGGGGGAACCAATGAGCAGTTCTTC
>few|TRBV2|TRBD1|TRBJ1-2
CASSEGGGSGYTF
TGTGCCAGCAGTGAAGGAGGGGGCAGTGGCTACACCTTC
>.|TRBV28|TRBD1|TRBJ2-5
CASSRQGGVRAQYF
TGTGCCAGCAGTCGACAGGGTGGGGTCAGGGCCCAGTACTTC
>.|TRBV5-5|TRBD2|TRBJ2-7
CASSSRLAGNYEQYF
TGTGCCAGCAGCTCCCGACTAGCGGGAAACTACGAGCAGTACTTC
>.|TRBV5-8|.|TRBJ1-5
CASSLNQPQHF
TGTGCCAGCAGCTTAAATCAGCCCCAGCATTTT
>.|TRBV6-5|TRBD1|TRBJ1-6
CASRTGGASNSPLHF
TGTGCCAGCAGGACAGGGGGCGCTTCGAATTCACCCCTCCACTTT
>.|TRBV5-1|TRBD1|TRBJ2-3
CASSSGTARTDTQYF
TGCGCCAGCAGCTCCGGGACAGCTAGGACAGATACGCAGTATTTT
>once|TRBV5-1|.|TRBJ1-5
CASSFSGPDQPQHF
TGCGCCAGCAGCTTTTCAGGGCCGGATCAGCCCCAGCATTTT
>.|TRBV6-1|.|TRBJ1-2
CASSLREAAPGGYTF
TGTGCCAGCAGTCTGCGGGAGGCGGCCCCTGGTGGCTACACCTTC
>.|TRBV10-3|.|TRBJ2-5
CAISGGEVEETQYF
TGTGCCATCAGTGGGGGAGAGGTGGAAGAGACCCAGTACTTC
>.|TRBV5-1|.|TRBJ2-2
CASSDLGGPPGELFF
TGCGCCAGCAGCGATCTTGGAGGGCCCCCCGGGGAGCTGTTTTTT
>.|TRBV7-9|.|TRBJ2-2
CASSRTTFTGELFF
TGTGCCAGCAGCCGGACTACATTCACCGGGGAGCTGTTTTTT
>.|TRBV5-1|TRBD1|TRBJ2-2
CASSPGQERTGELFF
TGCGCCAGCAGCCCGGGACAGGAGCGCACCGGGGAGCTGTTTTTT
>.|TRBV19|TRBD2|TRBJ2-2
CASTSGTGTGELFF
TGTGCCAGTACTAGCGGTACTGGGACCGGGGAGCTGTTTTTT
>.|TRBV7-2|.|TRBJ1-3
CASSLSSQFSGNTIYF
TGTGCCAGCAGCTTATCTTCCCAGTTCTCTGGAAACACCATATATTTT
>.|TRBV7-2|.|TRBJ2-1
CASSPGPLNEQFF
TGTGCCAGCAGCCCGGGCCCACTCAATGAGCAGTTCTTC
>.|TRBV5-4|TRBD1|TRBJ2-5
CASSLGTGVQETQYF
TGTGCCAGCAGCTTGGGGACAGGGGTCCAAGAGACCCAGTACTTC